This paragraph covers one TCR beta chain sequence. Its target is not known. It was with a sample-barcoded 5' primer and a J-beta primer mix that a second PCR of roughly 7 to 11 cycles was run. TCRdb passed the 5' RACE reads through MiXCR, listing each CDR3 protein once. In the table there are about 1,500,000 distinct CDR3 sequences, over 25% of which are singletons. The data derive from a study of blood T cells in healthy people across ages. Study-wide findings and caveats: A strong correlation between TCR beta diversity and naive T cell percentage was seen.

The germline V gene has CDR1 GTSNPN and CDR2 SVGIG (reference sequence). The CDR3 consists of 11 residues. Between the trimmed V and J ends, which lost 2 bases and 10 bases, there was a span of 9 bases. The receptor was derived from a woman younger than 45 in good health. The material sequenced was blood. The rearrangement joins TRBV30 to TRBJ2-1; D call uncertain. The DNA of the CDR3 is TGTGCCTGGAGTCAGAACGGCGAGCAGTTCTTC. It specifies CAWSQNGEQFF.